One sample yielded the 11 T cell receptor beta chains listed below, sequenced in a study of blood T cell repertoires in COVID-19. Method: immunoSEQ multiplex PCR; TCRdb's copy keeps in-frame clones and lacks some. The table has about 320,000 clones, around 85% seen once. Sequenced input: PBMCs or T cells enriched from blood (not recorded which). The receptors derive from a woman aged 25-40 years who had been exposed to COVID-19.

The V and J genes are TRBV15 and TRBJ1-5, with 7 bases identical to TRBD1. Germline CDR1 reads LNHNV; CDR2 reads YYDKDF (reference sequence). V was clipped by 5 bases and J by 2 bases; unmatched bases: 6. The CDR3 sequence is 15 residues long. CDR3 in amino acids: CATSLDRWGNQPQHF. As DNA, the CDR3 is TGTGCCACCAGCTTGGACAGGTGGGGCAATCAGCCCCAGCATTTT.

The chain recombines TRBV5-1 with TRBJ2-7, with TRBD1 as a possible D gene (6 bases). Trimming cost V 4 bases and J 3 bases, with 23 bases left between them. Per the germline V gene, CDR1 is SGHRS and CDR2 is YFSETQ. The CDR3 is made up of 17 amino acids. In DNA, the CDR3 is TGCGCCAGCAGCCAAAAACAGGGTTCTGAGACGGTCTACGAGCAGTACTTC. Translating gives CASSQKQGSETVYEQYF. The complete variable domain, with remaining parts taken from reference TRBV5-1 and TRBJ2-7, reads KAGVTQTPRYLIKTRGQQVTLSCSPISGHRSVSWYQQTPGQGLQFLFEYFSETQRNKGNFPGRFSGRQFSNSRSEMNVSTLELGDSALYLCASSQKQGSETVYEQYFGPGTRLTVT.

The V and J genes are TRBV20-1 and TRBJ1-2; 7 bases fit TRBD1. V was clipped by 6 bases and J by 8 bases; unmatched bases: 6. CDR3 length equals 11 residues. Germline V gives CDR1 DFQATT, CDR2 SNEGSKA (reference sequence). In DNA, the CDR3 is TGCAGTGCCGGGACAGCTACGGGCTACACCTTC. It is translated as CSAGTATGYTF.

V and J are TRBV4-1 and TRBJ2-3; D unresolved. V was pared by 0 bases and J by 2 bases, with 9 bases between. This CDR3 spans 15 amino acids. The V gene's germline CDR1 is MGHRA and CDR2 YSYEKL. CDR3 amino acids: CASSQDPSITDTQYF. The CDR3 DNA follows: TGCGCCAGCAGCCAAGATCCCAGTATCACAGATACGCAGTATTTT.

The V and J genes are TRBV7-2 and TRBJ2-7; weak D call: TRBD2 (5 bases). CDR1 SGHTA and CDR2 FQGNSA come from the germline V gene. V shed 7 bases and J shed 0 bases, with 10 bases lying between them. The CDR3 is 13 residues long. The DNA of the CDR3 is TGTGCCAGCACGGCGGGTAGCTCCTACGAGCAGTACTTC. Protein product: CASTAGSSYEQYF.

The CDR3: CASSFDRAETQYF. The CDR3 DNA reads TGTGCCAGCTCATTCGACAGGGCGGAGACCCAGTACTTC. The rearrangement links TRBV18 to TRBJ2-5, with 7 bases lining up with TRBD1. The length of the CDR3 is 13 residues. With V trimmed by 5 bases and J by 5 bases, 5 bases remained unmatched. CDR1 and CDR2 (germline): KGHSH, LQKENI. Based on the CDR3 plus reference TRBV18 and TRBJ2-5, the full variable domain is NAGVMQNPRHLVRRRGQEARLRCSPMKGHSHVYWYRQLPEEGLKFMVYLQKENIIDESGMPKERFSAEFPKEGPSILRIQQVVRGDSAAYFCASSFDRAETQYFGPGTRLLVL.

The rearrangement uses TRBV9 and TRBJ2-3; perhaps TRBD2 as D (5 bases). The germline V gene encodes CDR1 SGDLS and CDR2 YYNGEE. V lost 6 bases, J lost 0 bases, and 14 bases lay in between. The length of the CDR3 is 15 residues. The CDR3 region has the DNA TGTGCCAGCAACCCGTTCGGGATTAGCACAGATACGCAGTATTTT. As protein: CASNPFGISTDTQYF.

The rearrangement uses TRBV24-1 and TRBJ2-4; D may be TRBD2 (5 bases). V was shortened by 2 bases and J by 3 bases, with 7 bases between the two germline ends. Germline-derived CDR1 and CDR2 are KGHDR and SFDVKD. The CDR3 sequence is 14 residues long. CDR3 region: CATSDSGSKNIQYF. The CDR3 nucleotides read TGTGCCACCAGTGATTCTGGGAGCAAAAACATTCAGTACTTC.

The V call is TRBV4-1, the J call TRBJ1-1, with TRBD1 as a possible D gene (5 bases). The V end lost 3 bases, the J end lost 4 bases, and 12 bases lay between the germline ends. This CDR3 has 14 residues. Germline V CDR1 and CDR2: MGHRA, YSYEKL. The CDR3 DNA follows: TGCGCCAGCAGCCATAGCGGGGGATTCACTGAAGCTTTCTTT. Translated: CASSHSGGFTEAFF.

The gene calls are TRBV11-3 and TRBJ2-5, with 7 bases matching TRBD1. This CDR3 has 15 residues. V lost 1 base, J lost 2 bases, and 4 bases stayed unmatched. Per the germline V gene, CDR1 is SGHNT and CDR2 is YENEEA. The CDR3 DNA reads as TGTGCCAGCAGCTTAGGGGGACAGAAACAAGAGACCCAGTACTTC. As protein: CASSLGGQKQETQYF.

The genes are TRBV24-1 and TRBJ2-7, with 9 bases that match TRBD1. Germline V CDR1 and CDR2: KGHDR, SFDVKD. The CDR3 length is 15 residues. Trimming took 5 bases from V and 2 from J; bases not matched to a gene: 6. CDR3 coding DNA: TGTGCCACCAGTGCCGGGACAGGGAGTACCTACGAGCAGTACTTC. It translates to CATSAGTGSTYEQYF.